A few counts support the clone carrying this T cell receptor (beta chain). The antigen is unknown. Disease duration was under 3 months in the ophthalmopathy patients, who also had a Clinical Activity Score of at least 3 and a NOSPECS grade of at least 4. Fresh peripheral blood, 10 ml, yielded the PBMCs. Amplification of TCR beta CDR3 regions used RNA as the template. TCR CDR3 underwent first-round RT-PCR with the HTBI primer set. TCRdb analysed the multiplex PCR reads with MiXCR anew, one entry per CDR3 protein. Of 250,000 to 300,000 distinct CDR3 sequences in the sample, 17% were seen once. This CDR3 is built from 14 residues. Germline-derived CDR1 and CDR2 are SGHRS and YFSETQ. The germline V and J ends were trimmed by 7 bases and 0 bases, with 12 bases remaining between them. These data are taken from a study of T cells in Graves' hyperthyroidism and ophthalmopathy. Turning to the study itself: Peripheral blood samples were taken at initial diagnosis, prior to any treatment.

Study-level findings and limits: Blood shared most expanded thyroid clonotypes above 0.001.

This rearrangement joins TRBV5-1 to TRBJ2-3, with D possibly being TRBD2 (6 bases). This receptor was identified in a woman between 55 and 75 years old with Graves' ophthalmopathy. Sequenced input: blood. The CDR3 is CASVFGGSTDTQYF. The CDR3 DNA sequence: TGCGCCAGCGTGTTTGGAGGGAGCACAGATACGCAGTATTTT.